Below, one T cell receptor beta chain is given with its context. TCRdb's copy holds only in-frame clones and misses some; the assay was immunoSEQ multiplex PCR. The table shows tens of thousands of clones, with about 86% occurring only once. This sample is part of a study of OX40 agonist ivuxolimab in advanced cancers. Study overall: The dose-escalation cohort was just under 85% male, with a mean age of around 60 years, ranging roughly 20 to 90.

Germline loops: CDR1 SGHDN, CDR2 FVKESK. V dropped 4 bases and J dropped 7 bases, with 13 bases sitting between them. The CDR3 runs to 14 residues. The chain uses TRBV14 and TRBJ2-2; tentatively, D is TRBD1 (5 bases). The source material was CD4+ or CD8+ T cells sorted from blood, sampled in a trial of the OX40 agonist ivuxolimab. The receptor was isolated from an adult with an advanced solid tumor such as melanoma, head and neck, liver or kidney cancer. The CDR3 nucleotides are TGTGCCAGCAGCCCAAACAGGAAGGGCGGGGAGCTGTTTTTT. Translating it yields CASSPNRKGGELFF.